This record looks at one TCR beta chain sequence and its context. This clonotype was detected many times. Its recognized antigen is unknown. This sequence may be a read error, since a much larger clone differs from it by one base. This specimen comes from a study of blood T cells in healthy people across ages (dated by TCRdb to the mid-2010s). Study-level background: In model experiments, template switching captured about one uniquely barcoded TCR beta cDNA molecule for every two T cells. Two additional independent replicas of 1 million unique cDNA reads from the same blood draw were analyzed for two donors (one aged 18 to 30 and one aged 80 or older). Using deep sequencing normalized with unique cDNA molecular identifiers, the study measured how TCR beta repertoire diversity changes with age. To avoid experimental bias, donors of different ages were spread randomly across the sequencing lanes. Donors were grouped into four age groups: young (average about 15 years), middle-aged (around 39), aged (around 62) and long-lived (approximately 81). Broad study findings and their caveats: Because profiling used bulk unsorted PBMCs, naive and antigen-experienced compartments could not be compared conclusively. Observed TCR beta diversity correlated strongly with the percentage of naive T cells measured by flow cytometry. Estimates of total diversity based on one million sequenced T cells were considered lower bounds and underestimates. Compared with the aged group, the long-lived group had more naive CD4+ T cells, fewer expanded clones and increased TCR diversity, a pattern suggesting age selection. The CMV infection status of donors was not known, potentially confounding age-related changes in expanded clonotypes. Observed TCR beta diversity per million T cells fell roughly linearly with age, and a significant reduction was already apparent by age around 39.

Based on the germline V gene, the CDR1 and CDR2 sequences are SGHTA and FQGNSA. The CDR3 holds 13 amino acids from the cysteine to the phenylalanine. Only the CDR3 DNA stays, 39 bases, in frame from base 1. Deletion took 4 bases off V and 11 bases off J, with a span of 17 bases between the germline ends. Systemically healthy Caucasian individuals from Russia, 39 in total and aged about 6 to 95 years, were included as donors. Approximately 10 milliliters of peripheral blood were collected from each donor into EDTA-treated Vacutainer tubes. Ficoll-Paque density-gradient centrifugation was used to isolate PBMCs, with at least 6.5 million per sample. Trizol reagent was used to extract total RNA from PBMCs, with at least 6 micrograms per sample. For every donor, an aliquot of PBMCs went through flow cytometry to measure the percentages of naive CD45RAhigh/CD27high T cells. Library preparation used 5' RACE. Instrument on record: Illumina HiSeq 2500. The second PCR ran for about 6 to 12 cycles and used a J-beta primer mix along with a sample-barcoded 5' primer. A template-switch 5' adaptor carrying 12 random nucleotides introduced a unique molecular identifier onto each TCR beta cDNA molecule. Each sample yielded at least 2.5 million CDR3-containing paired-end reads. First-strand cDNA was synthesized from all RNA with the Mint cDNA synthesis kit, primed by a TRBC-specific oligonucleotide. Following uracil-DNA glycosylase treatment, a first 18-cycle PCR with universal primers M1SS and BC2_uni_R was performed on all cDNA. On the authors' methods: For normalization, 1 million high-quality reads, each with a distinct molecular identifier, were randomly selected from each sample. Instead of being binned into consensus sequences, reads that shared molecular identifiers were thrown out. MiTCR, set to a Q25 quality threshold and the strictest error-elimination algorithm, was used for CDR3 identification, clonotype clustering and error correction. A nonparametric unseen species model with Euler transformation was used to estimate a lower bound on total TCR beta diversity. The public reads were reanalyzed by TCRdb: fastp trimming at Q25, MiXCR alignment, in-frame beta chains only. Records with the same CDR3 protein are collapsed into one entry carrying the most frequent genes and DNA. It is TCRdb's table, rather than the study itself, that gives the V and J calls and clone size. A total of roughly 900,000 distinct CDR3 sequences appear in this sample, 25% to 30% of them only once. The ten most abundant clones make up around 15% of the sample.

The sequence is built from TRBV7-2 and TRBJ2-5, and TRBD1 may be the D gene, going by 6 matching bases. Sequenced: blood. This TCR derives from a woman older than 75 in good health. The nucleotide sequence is TGTGCCAGCAGCTGGCAGGGGTACAATGAGCAGTACTTC. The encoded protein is CASSWQGYNEQYF.